This T cell receptor beta chain was captured in a study of cytomegalovirus exposure and HLA in healthy donors. This clone is a singleton in its sample. Measured with immunoSEQ multiplex PCR; TCRdb has only the in-frame clones, and not every one. Of approximately 160,000 clones in the sample, approximately 86% are singletons; the top ten hold around 2.3%. The CDR3 has 15 amino acids. The germline V gene has CDR1 SGHNT and CDR2 YYREEE (reference sequence). Trimming shortened V by 3 bases and J by 3 bases, and 14 bases separated the two germline ends. Source material: PBMCs. This chain uses TRBV5-4 with TRBJ2-3, with D perhaps TRBD1 (5 bases). The receptor's source is a woman between 18 and 29 years old in good health and CMV-seronegative. In DNA form, the CDR3 reads TGTGCCAGCAGCTGGGGCACCCCAGGGACAGATACGCAGTATTTT. This gives the protein CASSWGTPGTDTQYF.